Listed below are T cell receptor beta chains from one sample, sequenced in a study of cytomegalovirus exposure and HLA in healthy donors. The assay was immunoSEQ multiplex PCR, and TCRdb's table has in-frame clones only and misses some. The data show about 63,000 clones, roughly 71% seen once. Sequences were obtained from PBMCs. The receptors here all came from a man aged 45-60 years in good health and CMV-seropositive. Both conserved end residues are part of each CDR3.

V gene	CDR3 length	J gene	CDR3 protein
TRBV18	13	TRBJ2-5	CASSPTRGETQYF
TRBV27	16	TRBJ2-7	CASSKPLQGNLYEQYF
TRBV28	16	TRBJ1-5	CASSPRRGTGNQPQHF
TRBV9	17	TRBJ2-2	CASSVLPGQGSHGELFF
TRBV4-3	18	TRBJ2-5	CASSQGEPPGGRGGTQYF
TRBV5-6	14	TRBJ2-5	CASSTGQPKETQYF
TRBV5-4	15	TRBJ2-7	CASSLAEAGSGEQYF
TRBV12-5	15	TRBJ2-3	CASGLGQGAADTQYF
TRBV9	17	TRBJ1-2	CASSFGTGDDLNYGYTF
TRBV5-1	15	TRBJ2-1	CASSSPGLAAYEQFF
TRBV11-3	13	TRBJ1-1	CASSLHMNTEAFF
TRBV30	16	TRBJ2-7	CAWSGTPYSPTYEQYF
TRBV7-2	14	TRBJ1-3	CASSPQGTGNTIYF
TRBV5-1	15	TRBJ1-3	CASSPRQGTGNTIYF
TRBV11-2	17	TRBJ2-2	CASSPLWDRDSTGELFF